This TCR beta chain was captured by sequencing in a study of beta chain features in type 1 diabetes. Points from the study as a whole: Moderately but significantly shorter TCRB CDR3s were found in Type 1 diabetes patients in all four CD4+ subsets.

Every single donor gave one heparinised blood draw, and these averaged around 110 mL. The germline V and J ends were trimmed by 6 bases and 0 bases, with 12 bases remaining between them. The CDR3 length is 15 residues. Germline CDR1 reads MNHEY; CDR2 reads SVGAGI. In this sample, this clone turned up a few times. The antigen remains unidentified. Of the isolated RNA, all was reverse transcribed, and so the sequenced material was expressed TCRB transcripts. Sequencing of naive, central memory and regulatory T cell samples gave an average of approximately 3.5 million reads. The protocol was immunoSEQ multiplex PCR, while the TCRdb copy is restricted to in-frame clones and leaves out a portion. The data contain about 620,000 clones, around 15% of them singletons.

Sequenced sample: naive CD4+ T cells from blood. The V and J genes are TRBV6-5 and TRBJ2-1; D possibly corresponds to TRBD1 (6 bases). The clonotype was recovered from a man between 18 and 29 years old in good health. In DNA, the CDR3 is TGTGCCAGCAGCCCCGGACAGAGCTCCTACAATGAGCAGTTCTTC. Translating gives CASSPGQSSYNEQFF.